These T cell receptor beta chains were read from a single sample in a study of T-cell reconstitution after alpha-beta-depleted transplantation in children. TCRdb ran MiXCR on the PCR reads and lists one entry per CDR3 protein. The sample records fewer than 1 million distinct CDR3 sequences, 15% to 20% being singletons. The sequences come from PBMCs, mostly from graft donor cells, collected 360 days after TCRalphabeta/CD19-depleted stem cell transplant. These receptors were obtained from a male patient younger than 18 who had a stem cell transplant for acute lymphoblastic leukemia, so the T cells may come from the graft donor. Each CDR3 is given with its conserved first and last residue. The order of the fields is CDR3 protein, CDR3 DNA, V gene, clone size, D gene, J gene. A D gene is named only where the DNA matches it firmly. A clone size is listed for some rows: how often the clone was seen (once, few, many), or a class if it is expanded.

CDR3: CASSLRRLSYADTQYF
DNA: TGTGCCAGCAGCCTCCGCAGACTAAGCTACGCAGATACGCAGTATTTT
V: TRBV14
size: NA
D: NA
J: TRBJ2-3

CDR3: CSARQVGLAGVAYEQYF
DNA: TGCAGTGCTAGACAGGTAGGACTAGCGGGAGTGGCCTACGAGCAGTACTTC
V: TRBV20-1
size: few
D: TRBD2
J: TRBJ2-7

CDR3: CASSVLQGAYDYEQYF
DNA: TGCGCCAGCAGCGTTTTACAGGGTGCCTACGACTACGAGCAGTACTTC
V: TRBV5-1
size: many
D: NA
J: TRBJ2-7

CDR3: CASTKTGIGSGELFF
DNA: TGTGCCAGCACCAAGACGGGCATAGGGTCCGGGGAGCTGTTTTTT
V: TRBV27
size: few
D: NA
J: TRBJ2-2

CDR3: CASSSQRWPEQFF
DNA: TGCGCCAGCAGCTCTCAGAGATGGCCTGAGCAGTTCTTC
V: TRBV5-1
size: few
D: NA
J: TRBJ2-1

CDR3: CASSYSAVRGTAFF
DNA: TGTGCCAGCAGTTACTCGGCCGTCAGGGGAACAGCTTTCTTT
V: TRBV6-5
size: many
D: NA
J: TRBJ1-1

CDR3: CASSQLAGEQFF
DNA: TGCGCCAGCAGCCAGCTAGCGGGGGAGCAGTTCTTC
V: TRBV4-1
size: few
D: TRBD2
J: TRBJ2-1

CDR3: CSARDSTRNTEAFF
DNA: TGCAGTGCTAGAGATAGTACGAGGAACACTGAAGCTTTCTTT
V: TRBV20-1
size: many
D: NA
J: TRBJ1-1

CDR3: CASSLETPNRAADTQYF
DNA: TGTGCCAGCAGCTTAGAGACACCCAACCGGGCCGCAGATACGCAGTATTTT
V: TRBV7-8
size: few
D: NA
J: TRBJ2-3

CDR3: CASSQGVGNQPQHF
DNA: TGTGCCAGCAGCCAGGGGGTTGGCAATCAGCCCCAGCATTTT
V: TRBV3-1
size: NA
D: NA
J: TRBJ1-5

CDR3: CASSPINSGRGNEQFF
DNA: TGTGCCAGCTCACCAATTAACAGCGGGAGGGGGAATGAGCAGTTCTTC
V: TRBV18
size: few
D: TRBD2
J: TRBJ2-1

CDR3: CATSDLRGREQFF
DNA: TGTGCCACCAGTGATTTGAGGGGGCGTGAGCAGTTCTTC
V: TRBV24-1
size: many
D: TRBD1
J: TRBJ2-1

CDR3: CASSVLQGPNTEAFF
DNA: TGTGCCAGCAGCGTCCTACAGGGACCGAACACTGAAGCTTTCTTT
V: TRBV9
size: many
D: NA
J: TRBJ1-1

CDR3: CSVPDRARETQYF
DNA: TGCAGTGTTCCGGACCGGGCGCGGGAGACCCAGTACTTC
V: TRBV20-1
size: NA
D: NA
J: TRBJ2-5

CDR3: CASSVGPAGELFF
DNA: TGTGCCAGCAGCGTAGGTCCCGCCGGGGAGCTGTTTTTT
V: TRBV9
size: few
D: NA
J: TRBJ2-2

CDR3: CASRPGTSVASTDTQYF
DNA: TGTGCCAGCAGGCCCGGGACTAGCGTTGCTAGCACAGATACGCAGTATTTT
V: TRBV12-3/TRBV12-4
size: NA
D: TRBD2
J: TRBJ2-3

CDR3: CASSGQGFTGELFF
DNA: TGTGCCAGTTCGGGGCAGGGGTTCACCGGGGAGCTGTTTTTT
V: TRBV25-1
size: NA
D: NA
J: TRBJ2-2

CDR3: CSASNLAGVSYEQYF
DNA: TGCAGTGCTAGTAACCTAGCCGGCGTCTCCTACGAGCAGTACTTC
V: TRBV20-1
size: NA
D: NA
J: TRBJ2-7

CDR3: CSADRQGVYEQYF
DNA: TGCAGTGCCGATCGCCAGGGGGTCTACGAGCAGTACTTC
V: TRBV20-1
size: NA
D: TRBD1
J: TRBJ2-7

CDR3: CAIRSLAEGNEQYF
DNA: TGTGCCATCAGAAGCCTAGCTGAGGGGAACGAGCAGTACTTC
V: TRBV10-3
size: few
D: NA
J: TRBJ2-7

CDR3: CASSFGPAGAEQYF
DNA: TGCGCCAGCAGCTTCGGGCCCGCCGGAGCCGAGCAGTACTTC
V: TRBV5-1
size: NA
D: NA
J: TRBJ2-7

CDR3: CASSLWTGPRTTYGYTF
DNA: TGTGCCAGCAGCCTATGGACAGGCCCCCGTACTACCTATGGCTACACCTTC
V: TRBV11-2
size: few
D: TRBD1
J: TRBJ1-2

CDR3: CACSQEDREAGELFF
DNA: TGTGCCTGCAGCCAAGAAGACAGGGAGGCCGGGGAGCTGTTTTTT
V: TRBV3-1
size: NA
D: NA
J: TRBJ2-2

CDR3: CASSLPASGSASTDTQYF
DNA: TGTGCCAGCAGCTTACCGGCTAGCGGGAGTGCTAGCACAGATACGCAGTATTTT
V: TRBV7-2
size: NA
D: TRBD2
J: TRBJ2-3

CDR3: CASSPGQGWSYEQYF
DNA: TGTGCCAGCAGTCCGGGACAGGGGTGGTCCTACGAGCAGTACTTC
V: TRBV12-3/TRBV12-4
size: many
D: TRBD1
J: TRBJ2-7

CDR3: CASTRLAAYQETQYF
DNA: TGCGCCAGCACACGACTAGCGGCGTACCAAGAGACCCAGTACTTC
V: TRBV5-1
size: NA
D: TRBD2
J: TRBJ2-5

CDR3: CASSLGTGINEKLFF
DNA: TGTGCCAGCAGTCTCGGGACAGGTATTAATGAAAAACTGTTTTTT
V: TRBV27
size: few
D: TRBD1
J: TRBJ1-4

CDR3: CASSHVGLAGGYEQFF
DNA: TGTGCCAGCAGCCATGTAGGACTAGCGGGAGGCTATGAGCAGTTCTTC
V: TRBV3-1
size: few
D: TRBD2
J: TRBJ2-1

CDR3: CSANGGGTEAFF
DNA: TGCAGCGCAAACGGGGGTGGCACTGAAGCTTTCTTT
V: TRBV29-1
size: few
D: NA
J: TRBJ1-1

CDR3: CASSFTSGSARTGELFF
DNA: TGCGCCAGCAGCTTCACTAGCGGGAGCGCGCGGACCGGGGAGCTGTTTTTT
V: TRBV5-1
size: NA
D: TRBD2
J: TRBJ2-2

CDR3: CASSYIQGVNTEAFF
DNA: TGTGCCAGCAGCTACATACAGGGTGTGAACACTGAAGCTTTCTTT
V: TRBV13
size: few
D: NA
J: TRBJ1-1

CDR3: CASSLVRTSGTNEQFF
DNA: TGTGCCAGCAGCTTGGTCAGAACTAGCGGCACGAATGAGCAGTTCTTC
V: TRBV5-6
size: few
D: TRBD2
J: TRBJ2-1

CDR3: CASSLNRDRGSSSYNSPLHF
DNA: TGTGCCAGCAGCTTAAACCGGGACAGGGGGTCGAGTTCCTATAATTCACCCCTCCACTTT
V: TRBV7-3
size: NA
D: TRBD1
J: TRBJ1-6

CDR3: CASGVGRRTGELFF
DNA: TGTGCCAGCGGGGTGGGGCGAAGGACCGGGGAGCTGTTTTTT
V: TRBV27
size: few
D: NA
J: TRBJ2-2

CDR3: CASSLGVGGGSYEQYF
DNA: TGCGCCAGCAGCTTGGGGGTCGGAGGGGGCTCCTACGAGCAGTACTTC
V: TRBV5-1
size: NA
D: NA
J: TRBJ2-7

CDR3: CASVPVDRGKNIQYF
DNA: TGTGCCAGCGTCCCCGTCGACCGTGGAAAAAACATTCAGTACTTC
V: TRBV7-9
size: NA
D: NA
J: TRBJ2-4

CDR3: CAVRDSKTLEQYF
DNA: TGCGCCGTCCGGGACAGTAAAACCCTCGAGCAGTACTTC
V: TRBV10-1
size: few
D: TRBD1
J: TRBJ2-7